The T cell receptor beta chain under discussion was sequenced for a study of blood T cells in healthy people across ages. The second PCR ran roughly 6 to 11 cycles with a sample-barcoded 5' primer and J-beta primers. Every cDNA was tagged by a template-switch adaptor with 12 random nucleotides. Each CDR3 protein is one row after TCRdb ran MiXCR on the 5' RACE reads. Here the sample spans roughly 1,800,000 distinct CDR3 sequences, around 50% being singletons. On this clonotype itself: Its antigen is currently unknown.

This CDR3 comprises 16 residues. In germline, CDR1 is SGHTA, CDR2 FQGNSA. V was clipped by 4 bases and J by 4 bases; unmatched bases: 9. Study-level points and caveats: Measured against age, TCR beta diversity per million T cells decreased in a roughly linear manner. Diversity figures derived from one million T cells were judged to underestimate the true value. The unknown donor CMV status may have confounded expanded clonotype changes.

Sequenced input: blood. This clonotype was sampled from a woman aged 40 to 50 in good health. The genes are TRBV7-2 and TRBJ1-1; 10 bases match TRBD1. The CDR3 reads CASSSVRQGAGTEAFF. CDR3 in DNA: TGTGCCAGCAGCTCTGTAAGACAGGGGGCCGGCACTGAAGCTTTCTTT.